The source of this T cell receptor (beta chain) is a study of blood T cell repertoires in COVID-19. On the study more broadly: Acute and convalescent COVID-19 specimens originated in the United States, Italy and Spain. PBMCs, B-cell-depleted T cells, or T cells were the source of the cDNA or gDNA that made up the material.

In the original processing: Estimated nucleated cell counts came from reference gene primer amplification. Profiling relied on immunoSEQ multiplex PCR, and the TCRdb table lists in-frame clones only, not all of them. V and J calls and clone size come straight from that table; D and trimming were deduced from the DNA. The sample shows just under 100,000 clones, around 84% of them seen only once. The CDR3 is made up of 14 amino acids. CDR1 MNHNY and CDR2 SVGAGI come from the germline V gene (reference sequence). V trimming: 0 bases; J trimming: 4 bases; junction bases outside the gene matches: 0. The sequence was obtained from an older woman in a cohort sampled during active or convalescent COVID-19. Source material: peripheral blood. The rearrangement links TRBV6-6 to TRBJ1-1; 9 bases map to TRBD1. CDR3 amino acids: CASSYSTGGTEAFF. The CDR3 nucleotides read TGTGCCAGCAGTTACTCGACAGGGGGCACTGAAGCTTTCTTT.